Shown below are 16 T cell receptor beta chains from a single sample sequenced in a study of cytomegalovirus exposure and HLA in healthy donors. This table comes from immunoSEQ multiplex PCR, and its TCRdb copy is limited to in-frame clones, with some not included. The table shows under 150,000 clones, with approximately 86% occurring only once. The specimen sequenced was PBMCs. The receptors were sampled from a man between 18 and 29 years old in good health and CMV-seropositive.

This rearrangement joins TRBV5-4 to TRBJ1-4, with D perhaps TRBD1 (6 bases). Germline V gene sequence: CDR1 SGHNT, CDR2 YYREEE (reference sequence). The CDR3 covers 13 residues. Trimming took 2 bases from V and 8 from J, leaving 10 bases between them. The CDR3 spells CASSFGGLEKLFF. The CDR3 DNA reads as TGTGCCAGCAGCTTCGGGGGGCTGGAAAAACTGTTTTTT.

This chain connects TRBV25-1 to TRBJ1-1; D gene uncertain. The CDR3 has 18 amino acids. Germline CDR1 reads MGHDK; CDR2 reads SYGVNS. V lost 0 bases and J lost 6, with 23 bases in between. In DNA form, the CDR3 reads TGTGCCAGCAGTGAATACGGGGAACGGTATCCCCTGAGATCTGAAGCTTTCTTT. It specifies CASSEYGERYPLRSEAFF.

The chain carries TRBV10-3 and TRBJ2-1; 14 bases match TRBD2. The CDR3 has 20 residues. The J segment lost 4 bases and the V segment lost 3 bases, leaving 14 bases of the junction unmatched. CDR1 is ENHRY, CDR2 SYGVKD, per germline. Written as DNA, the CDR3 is TGTGCCATCAGTGACGGCCGACTAGCGGGGGGGCCACGAGGTTACAATGAGCAGTTCTTC. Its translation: CAISDGRLAGGPRGYNEQFF.

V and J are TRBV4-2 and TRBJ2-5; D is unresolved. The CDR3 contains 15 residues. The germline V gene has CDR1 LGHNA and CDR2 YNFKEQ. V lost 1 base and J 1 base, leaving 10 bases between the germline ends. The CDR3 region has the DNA TGTGCCAGCAGCCAAGTCTCGAGTTCCCAAGAGACCCAGTACTTC. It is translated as CASSQVSSSQETQYF.

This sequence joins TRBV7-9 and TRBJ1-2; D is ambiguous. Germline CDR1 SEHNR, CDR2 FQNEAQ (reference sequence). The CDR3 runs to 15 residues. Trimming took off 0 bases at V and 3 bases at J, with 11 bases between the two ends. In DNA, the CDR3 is TGTGCCAGCAGCTTAGCGCTAAGAGGAGACTATGGCTACACCTTC. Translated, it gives CASSLALRGDYGYTF.

CDR3 in amino acids: CASSLSGAVSTDTQYF. Here the CDR3 DNA reads TGTGCCAGCTCACTCTCAGGCGCCGTAAGCACAGATACGCAGTATTTT. The chain joins TRBV18 to TRBJ2-3; D is unresolved. The germline V gene has CDR1 KGHSH and CDR2 LQKENI. V was shortened by 4 bases and J by 0 bases, with 14 bases between the two germline ends. This CDR3 is 16 amino acids long. Looking up the rest from reference TRBV18 and TRBJ2-3 gives the full variable domain: NAGVMQNPRHLVRRRGQEARLRCSPMKGHSHVYWYRQLPEEGLKFMVYLQKENIIDESGMPKERFSAEFPKEGPSILRIQQVVRGDSAAYFCASSLSGAVSTDTQYFGPGTRLTVL.

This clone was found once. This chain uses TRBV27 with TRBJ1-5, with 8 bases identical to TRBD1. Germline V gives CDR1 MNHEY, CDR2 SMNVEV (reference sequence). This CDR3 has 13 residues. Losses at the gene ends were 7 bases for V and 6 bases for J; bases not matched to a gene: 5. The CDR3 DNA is TGTGCCAGCACCACAGGGGGGGGTCAGCCCCAGCATTTT. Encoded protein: CASTTGGGQPQHF.

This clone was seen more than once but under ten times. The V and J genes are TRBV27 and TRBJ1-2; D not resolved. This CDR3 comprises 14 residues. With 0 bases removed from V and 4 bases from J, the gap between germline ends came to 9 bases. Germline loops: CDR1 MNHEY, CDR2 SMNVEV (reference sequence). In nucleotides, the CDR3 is TGTGCCAGCAGTTTATCGGTCAGGCTCTATGGCTACACCTTC. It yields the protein CASSLSVRLYGYTF.

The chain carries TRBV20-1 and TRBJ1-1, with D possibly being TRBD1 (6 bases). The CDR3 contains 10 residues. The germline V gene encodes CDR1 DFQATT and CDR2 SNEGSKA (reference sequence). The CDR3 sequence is CRTGNTEAFF. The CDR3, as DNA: TGCAGGACAGGGAACACTGAAGCTTTCTTT.

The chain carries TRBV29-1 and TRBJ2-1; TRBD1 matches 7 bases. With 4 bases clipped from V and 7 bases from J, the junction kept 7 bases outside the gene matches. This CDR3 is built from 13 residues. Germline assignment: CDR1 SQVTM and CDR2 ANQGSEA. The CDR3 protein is CSVVRGLGNEQFF. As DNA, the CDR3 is TGCAGCGTTGTTAGGGGGCTAGGGAATGAGCAGTTCTTC.

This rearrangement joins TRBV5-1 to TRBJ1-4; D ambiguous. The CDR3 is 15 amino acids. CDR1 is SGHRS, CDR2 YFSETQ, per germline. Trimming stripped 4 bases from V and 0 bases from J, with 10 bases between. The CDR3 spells CASSPVQTTNEKLFF. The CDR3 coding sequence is TGCGCCAGCAGCCCTGTTCAGACAACTAATGAAAAACTGTTTTTT.

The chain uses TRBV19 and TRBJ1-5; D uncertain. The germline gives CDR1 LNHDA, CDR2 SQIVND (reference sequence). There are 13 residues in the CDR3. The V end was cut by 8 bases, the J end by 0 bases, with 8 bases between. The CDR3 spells CASASYSNQPQHF. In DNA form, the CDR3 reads TGTGCCAGTGCGTCATATAGCAATCAGCCCCAGCATTTT.

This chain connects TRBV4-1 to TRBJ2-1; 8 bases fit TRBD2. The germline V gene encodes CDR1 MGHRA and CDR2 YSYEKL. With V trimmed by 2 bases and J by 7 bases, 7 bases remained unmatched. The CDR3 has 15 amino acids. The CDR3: CASSQTGTRGNEQFF. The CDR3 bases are TGCGCCAGCAGCCAAACTGGGACTAGGGGGAATGAGCAGTTCTTC.

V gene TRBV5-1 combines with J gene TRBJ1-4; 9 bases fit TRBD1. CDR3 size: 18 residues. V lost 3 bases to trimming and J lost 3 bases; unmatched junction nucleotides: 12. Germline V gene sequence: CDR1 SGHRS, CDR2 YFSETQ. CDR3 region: CASSSTLQGAEANEKLFF. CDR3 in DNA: TGCGCCAGCAGCTCCACCCTACAGGGGGCTGAAGCTAATGAAAAACTGTTTTTT. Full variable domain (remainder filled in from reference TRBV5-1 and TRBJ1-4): KAGVTQTPRYLIKTRGQQVTLSCSPISGHRSVSWYQQTPGQGLQFLFEYFSETQRNKGNFPGRFSGRQFSNSRSEMNVSTLELGDSALYLCASSSTLQGAEANEKLFFGSGTQLSVL.

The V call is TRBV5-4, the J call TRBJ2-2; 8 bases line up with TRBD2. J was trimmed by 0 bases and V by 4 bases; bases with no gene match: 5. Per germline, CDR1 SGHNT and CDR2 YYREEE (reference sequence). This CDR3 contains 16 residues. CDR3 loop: CASSRWRGANTGELFF. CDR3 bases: TGTGCCAGCAGCAGATGGCGGGGGGCGAACACCGGGGAGCTGTTTTTT.

The CDR3 loop reads CASSQGLAGHNANTGELFF. DNA for the CDR3: TGCGCCAGCAGCCAAGGACTAGCGGGGCATAACGCGAACACCGGGGAGCTGTTTTTT. This sequence joins TRBV5-1 and TRBJ2-2, with TRBD2 identical over 12 bases. The CDR3 totals 19 residues. Per germline, CDR1 SGHRS and CDR2 YFSETQ. With V trimmed by 4 bases and J by 0 bases, 10 bases remained unmatched. The variable domain in full, completed from reference TRBV5-1 and TRBJ2-2, reads KAGVTQTPRYLIKTRGQQVTLSCSPISGHRSVSWYQQTPGQGLQFLFEYFSETQRNKGNFPGRFSGRQFSNSRSEMNVSTLELGDSALYLCASSQGLAGHNANTGELFFGEGSRLTVL.